This is a list of T cell receptor beta chains from one sample in a study of blood T cell repertoires in COVID-19. Clones were sequenced by immunoSEQ multiplex PCR, and TCRdb holds only the in-frame ones, with some missing. This sample has roughly 250,000 clones, with over 80% found just once. Material for sequencing was PBMCs or T cells enriched from blood (not recorded which). The receptors shown here come from a woman under 30 who had recovered from COVID-19. Both conserved end residues are part of each CDR3. A D gene is named only where the DNA matches it firmly. Size is omitted from some rows. Given values are once, few, many or a class for expanded clones.

V: TRBV27; size: once; J: TRBJ1-2; D: -; DNA: TGTGCCAGCAGGCAGAATTCAGGTGGGAACTATGGCTACACCTTC; CDR3: CASRQNSGGNYGYTF
V: TRBV5-5; size: -; J: TRBJ1-1; D: -; DNA: TGTGCCAGCAGCTTGTCCCAGGGAACTGAAGCTTTCTTT; CDR3: CASSLSQGTEAFF
V: TRBV3-1/TRBV3-2; size: -; J: TRBJ2-1; D: -; DNA: TGTGCCAGCAGCCAAGAGCGGGAGCAGTTCTTC; CDR3: CASSQEREQFF
V: TRBV11-2; size: once; J: TRBJ1-1; D: -; DNA: TGTGCCAGCAGCTTAGCGCAGGGGACGCTGACCCGGGGAGCTTTCTTT; CDR3: CASSLAQGTLTRGAFF
V: TRBV12-3/TRBV12-4; size: -; J: TRBJ2-3; D: -; DNA: TGTGCCAGCAGTTTCGCAGATACGCAGTATTTT; CDR3: CASSFADTQYF
V: TRBV6-5; size: -; J: TRBJ1-2; D: -; DNA: TGTGCCAGCAGCAGTCCCGGGACAACTATTTATGGCTACACCTTC; CDR3: CASSSPGTTIYGYTF
V: TRBV7-2; size: -; J: TRBJ1-1; D: -; DNA: TGTGCCAGCAGTCTGGGTGTGGCAGGAGGCGTTGGAGTTACTGAAGCTTTCTTT; CDR3: CASSLGVAGGVGVTEAFF
V: TRBV2; size: -; J: TRBJ1-1; D: -; DNA: TGTGCCAGCCCCGACAGGACGGGTGAAGCTTTCTTT; CDR3: CASPDRTGEAFF
V: TRBV27; size: -; J: TRBJ2-7; D: -; DNA: TGTGCCAGCAGTTTCTTAGCGGACCTCTCCTACGAGCAGTACTTC; CDR3: CASSFLADLSYEQYF
V: TRBV28; size: -; J: TRBJ2-2; D: TRBD2; DNA: TGTGCCAGCAGTTTCAGCGGGAGGCTCACCGGGGAGCTGTTTTTT; CDR3: CASSFSGRLTGELFF
V: TRBV19; size: -; J: TRBJ1-6; D: -; DNA: TGTGCCAGTAGCACACAGGGCAATAATTCACCCCTCCACTTT; CDR3: CASSTQGNNSPLHF
V: TRBV4-1; size: -; J: TRBJ1-2; D: -; DNA: TGCGCCAGCAGCCAAAGACAGGTCAACTATGGCTACACCTTC; CDR3: CASSQRQVNYGYTF
V: TRBV9; size: once; J: TRBJ2-1; D: TRBD2; DNA: TGTGCCAGCAGCGTAAACCCGACTAGCGGGAACTACAATGAGCAGTTCTTC; CDR3: CASSVNPTSGNYNEQFF
V: TRBV6-5; size: -; J: TRBJ2-7; D: TRBD1; DNA: TGTGCCAGCAACCCCCGGGGACAGGGGGACTACGAGCAGTACTTC; CDR3: CASNPRGQGDYEQYF
V: TRBV4-2; size: -; J: TRBJ2-1; D: TRBD1; DNA: TGTGCCAGCAGCCAGGTAGAAGGGGGCGCGGTCGTCATCAATGAGCAGTTCTTC; CDR3: CASSQVEGGAVVINEQFF
V: TRBV4-2; size: -; J: TRBJ1-3; D: -; DNA: TGTGCCAGCAGCCAAGAGCGCTGGGCAGGGAAGAGGAGAAACACCATATATTTT; CDR3: CASSQERWAGKRRNTIYF
V: TRBV7-9; size: -; J: TRBJ2-1; D: TRBD2; DNA: TGTGCCAGCACGATAGCGGGAGCCCCCTACAATGAGCAGTTCTTC; CDR3: CASTIAGAPYNEQFF
V: TRBV5-1; size: -; J: TRBJ2-3; D: -; DNA: TGCGCCAGCAGGCTCGGTAGCACAGATACGCAGTATTTT; CDR3: CASRLGSTDTQYF
V: TRBV19; size: -; J: TRBJ2-1; D: -; DNA: TGTGCCAGTAGTATCGCCCGTCGGGACAACTACAATGAGCAGTTCTTC; CDR3: CASSIARRDNYNEQFF
V: TRBV19; size: -; J: TRBJ1-6; D: TRBD1; DNA: TGTGCCAGTAGTTTTCGGACAGGCTCTAATTCACCCCTCCACTTT; CDR3: CASSFRTGSNSPLHF
V: TRBV10-3; size: -; J: TRBJ1-5; D: TRBD1; DNA: TGTGCCATCAGTGAGTCGGGGACAGACAATCAGCCCCAGCATTTT; CDR3: CAISESGTDNQPQHF
V: TRBV19; size: -; J: TRBJ2-3; D: TRBD1; DNA: TGTGCCAGTAGTAGGGGACAGGGCCTAGATACGCAGTATTTT; CDR3: CASSRGQGLDTQYF
V: TRBV4-1; size: -; J: TRBJ1-5; D: -; DNA: TGCGCCAGCAGCCAAGTGCCGGGGTCTCAGCCCCAGCATTTT; CDR3: CASSQVPGSQPQHF
V: TRBV6-5; size: -; J: TRBJ1-2; D: TRBD1; DNA: TGTGCCAGCAGTCTAGGGACAGACCTATTCACCTTC; CDR3: CASSLGTDLFTF
V: TRBV18; size: -; J: TRBJ1-1; D: -; DNA: TGTGCCAGCTCCGCCTCCCGGGAGACCACTGAAGCTTTCTTT; CDR3: CASSASRETTEAFF
V: TRBV19; size: -; J: TRBJ2-7; D: -; DNA: TGTGCCAGTAGTATAAGAGGAGGGGGCCAGATACTTAGCGAGCAGTACTTC; CDR3: CASSIRGGGQILSEQYF
V: TRBV29-1; size: -; J: TRBJ1-1; D: -; DNA: TGCAGCGGGGAGGGCCGCACTGAAGCTTTCTTT; CDR3: CSGEGRTEAFF
V: TRBV13; size: -; J: TRBJ1-1; D: -; DNA: TGTGCCAGCAGTGCAGGGGAGGGGACGGGGACTGAAGCTTTCTTT; CDR3: CASSAGEGTGTEAFF
V: TRBV5-5; size: -; J: TRBJ1-6; D: TRBD1; DNA: TGTGCCAGCAGCTTTCGGCGGGACAGGGATTCACCCCTCCACTTT; CDR3: CASSFRRDRDSPLHF
V: TRBV9; size: once; J: TRBJ2-3; D: TRBD2; DNA: TGTGCCAGCAGCGTACCCGCTAGCGGGGGGACGTACACAGATACGCAGTATTTT; CDR3: CASSVPASGGTYTDTQYF
V: TRBV6-5; size: -; J: TRBJ2-1; D: -; DNA: TGTGCCAGCAACAGGTATCCGGACAATGAGCAGTTCTTC; CDR3: CASNRYPDNEQFF
V: TRBV7-3; size: -; J: TRBJ2-3; D: TRBD2; DNA: TGTGCCAGCAGCTTAACCCCAGGGACTAGCGGGAGCCCAGATACGCAGTATTTT; CDR3: CASSLTPGTSGSPDTQYF
V: TRBV2; size: once; J: TRBJ2-7; D: -; DNA: TGTGCCAGCAGATACAGCTACGAGCAGTACTTC; CDR3: CASRYSYEQYF
V: TRBV4-1; size: once; J: TRBJ2-1; D: -; DNA: TGCGCCAGCAGCCATAATCTCAATGAGCAGTTCTTC; CDR3: CASSHNLNEQFF
V: TRBV9; size: -; J: TRBJ1-1; D: -; DNA: TGTGCCAGCAGCGTACTTCCCGACAGCTTAAACACTGAAGCTTTCTTT; CDR3: CASSVLPDSLNTEAFF
V: TRBV7-7; size: -; J: TRBJ1-1; D: -; DNA: TGTGCTAGCAGCTTAACAGGGTTGGGTGCTTCTGAAGCTTTCTTT; CDR3: CASSLTGLGASEAFF
V: TRBV16; size: -; J: TRBJ1-1; D: TRBD1; DNA: TGTGCCAGCAGCTTAATACCGGGACAGGGGGCCCCAGCTTTCTTT; CDR3: CASSLIPGQGAPAFF
V: TRBV10-1; size: -; J: TRBJ2-5; D: -; DNA: TGCGCCAGCAGTGAGCTCAGGAAAGAGACCCAGTACTTC; CDR3: CASSELRKETQYF
V: TRBV7-2; size: -; J: TRBJ2-3; D: TRBD2; DNA: TGTGCCAGCAGCTTAGCGGCTAGCGGGGGCCAAGATACGCAGTATTTT; CDR3: CASSLAASGGQDTQYF
V: TRBV20-1; size: -; J: TRBJ1-1; D: -; DNA: TGCAGTGCGACAGAGAACACTGAAGCTTTCTTT; CDR3: CSATENTEAFF
V: TRBV7-2; size: -; J: TRBJ1-1; D: -; DNA: TGTGCCAGCAGCCGACAACAGAACACTGAAGCTTTCTTT; CDR3: CASSRQQNTEAFF
V: TRBV27; size: -; J: TRBJ1-1; D: TRBD1; DNA: TGTGCCAGCAGTCCTGGACAGGTGGGTCTTCATGAAGCTTTCTTT; CDR3: CASSPGQVGLHEAFF
V: TRBV7-8; size: -; J: TRBJ2-7; D: -; DNA: TGTGCCAGCAGCTCTACAGGGGACCAGGACAGGGAGGGTTCCTACGAGCAGTACTTC; CDR3: CASSSTGDQDREGSYEQYF
V: TRBV3-1/TRBV3-2; size: -; J: TRBJ2-7; D: TRBD1; DNA: TGTGCCAGCAGCCAGGCCCCGGACAGGACCTACGAGCAGTACTTC; CDR3: CASSQAPDRTYEQYF
V: TRBV7-9; size: -; J: TRBJ2-7; D: TRBD2; DNA: TGTGCTGGCGGGGGATCCTACGAGCAGTACTTC; CDR3: CAGGGSYEQYF
V: TRBV4-1; size: -; J: TRBJ1-2; D: TRBD1; DNA: TGCGCCAGCAGCGCAGGGGGCCTCTATGGCTACACCTTC; CDR3: CASSAGGLYGYTF
V: TRBV6-5; size: -; J: TRBJ2-1; D: TRBD1; DNA: TGTGCCACTACAGGGGCAAGCTCCTACAATGAGCAGTTCTTC; CDR3: CATTGASSYNEQFF
V: TRBV18; size: once; J: TRBJ2-1; D: TRBD2; DNA: TGTGCCAGCTCACCCGGGACTAGCGACTACAATGAGCAGTTCTTC; CDR3: CASSPGTSDYNEQFF
V: TRBV5-1; size: -; J: TRBJ2-1; D: TRBD2; DNA: TGCGCCAGCCCCCCCTTCCTGGCGGGAGAAAACTACAATGAGCAGTTCTTC; CDR3: CASPPFLAGENYNEQFF
V: TRBV19; size: -; J: TRBJ2-1; D: TRBD2; DNA: TGTGCCAGTAGTACTTTTAGCGGGAGGGCCGGTGAGCAGTTCTTC; CDR3: CASSTFSGRAGEQFF
V: TRBV29-1; size: many; J: TRBJ1-2; D: -; DNA: TGCAGCGTTAAGGAGGGGTCGTCGAGCAGTGGCTACACCTTC; CDR3: CSVKEGSSSSGYTF
V: TRBV5-1; size: few; J: TRBJ1-6; D: TRBD1; DNA: TGCGCCAGCAGCCCAGGGGGGATCTATGATTCACCCCTCCACTTT; CDR3: CASSPGGIYDSPLHF
V: TRBV19; size: -; J: TRBJ2-3; D: -; DNA: TGTGCCAGTAGTAAAGGCGGAGAGCTCGGGGAAGATACGCAGTATTTT; CDR3: CASSKGGELGEDTQYF
V: TRBV2; size: -; J: TRBJ1-2; D: -; DNA: TGTGCCAGCAGTGAATGGGGCAGAAGGGGAGGGACGCTCACCTTC; CDR3: CASSEWGRRGGTLTF